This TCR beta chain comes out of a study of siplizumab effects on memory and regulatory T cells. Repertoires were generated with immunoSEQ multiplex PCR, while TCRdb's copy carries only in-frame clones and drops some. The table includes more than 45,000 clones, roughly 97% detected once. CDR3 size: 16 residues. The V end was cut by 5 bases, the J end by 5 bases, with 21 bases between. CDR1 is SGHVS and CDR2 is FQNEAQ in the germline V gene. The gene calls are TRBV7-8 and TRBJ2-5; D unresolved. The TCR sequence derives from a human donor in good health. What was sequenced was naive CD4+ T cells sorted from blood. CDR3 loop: CASSLPRAQVGETQYF. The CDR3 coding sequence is TGTGCCAGCAGCCTCCCCCGGGCGCAAGTGGGGGAGACCCAGTACTTC.